Only one count was recorded for the clone carrying this T cell receptor (beta chain). Its target is not known. Donors showed nominal health when sampled, although they likely had unrecorded immune exposures. This sample was taken from a study of cytomegalovirus exposure and HLA in healthy donors. PCR used 60 Vbeta primers and 13 Jbeta primers. Authors' data handling: In a later analysis, the count reached approximately 80 million unique TCR beta chains, with about 11 million shared. Data came from immunoSEQ multiplex PCR; TCRdb stores just in-frame clones and leaves some out. The V and J calls and clone size were taken over from that table, and D and trimming were inferred from the DNA. The table includes hundreds of thousands of clones, roughly 89% detected once. The germline CDR1 and CDR2 sequences are SGHTS and YDEGEE. The CDR3 has 13 amino acids. Trimming removed 2 bases from V and 0 bases from J, with 6 bases in between.

Study-level results: The likely origin of a cluster of highly shared sequence variants was a sequencing artifact. In a later analysis, HLA-C alleles had the fewest associated TCRs, DRB1 alleles the most.

The sequencing sample was made of PBMCs. This receptor was identified in a woman in her late teens or twenties in good health and CMV-seronegative. The chain combines TRBV5-8 with TRBJ2-7; a weak D match, TRBD1 (5 bases). CDR3 sequence reads: CASSFDSSYEQYF. CDR3 sequence (DNA): TGTGCCAGCAGCTTTGACAGCTCCTACGAGCAGTACTTC.